The 4 T cell receptor beta chains below were found in one sample sequenced in a study of immune cell composition in non-small cell lung cancer. Method: immunoSEQ multiplex PCR; TCRdb's copy keeps in-frame clones and lacks some. The sample records more than 15,000 clones, 70% to 85% being singletons. Normal lung sampling was at least 3 cm from the tumour, as distant as possible. The sample also formed part of further work on CD4 T cells in lung cancer.

Material: non-adjacent lung tissue. Source of these receptors: a human donor with non-small cell lung cancer.

The count of this clone is one. The J gene is TRBJ1-5, the V gene TRBV21-1. TRBV21-1 is a pseudogene segment. The CDR3 is made up of 18 amino acids. The CDR3 spells CASSLPPPGHYSNQPQHF. DNA of the CDR3: TGTGCCAGCAGCCTTCCCCCCCCCGGGCACTATAGCAATCAGCCCCAGCATTTT.

The sample holds one count of this clone. The CDR3 DNA follows: TGTGCCAGCAGCCAAGCGGGGGACACCGGGGAGCTGTTTTTT. It is translated as CASSQAGDTGELFF. The chain employs TRBV6-5 and TRBJ2-2, with 8 nucleotides matching TRBD2. The CDR3 is 14 residues long. With 6 bases clipped from V and 3 bases from J, the junction kept 3 bases outside the gene matches. Germline values: CDR1 MNHEY, CDR2 SVGAGI.

The rearrangement joins TRBV2 to TRBJ2-1; no clear D gene. The germline V gene encodes CDR1 SNHLY and CDR2 FYNNEI. V was shortened by 4 bases and J by 8 bases, with 6 bases between the two germline ends. CDR3 length equals 11 residues. The CDR3 DNA reads TGTGCCAGCAGTGTCTTCGATGAGCAGTTCTTC. Translating it yields CASSVFDEQFF.

This clone came up a few times. The rearrangement joins TRBV28 to TRBJ1-6; D not certain. CDR1 and CDR2 (germline): MDHEN, SYDVKM. The V end lost 6 bases, the J end lost 1 base, and 10 bases lay between the germline ends. This CDR3 is built from 15 residues. CDR3 loop: CASRISSSYNSPLHF. The CDR3 nucleotides read TGTGCCAGCAGAATCAGTAGTTCCTATAATTCACCCCTCCACTTT. Drawing the rest from reference TRBV28 and TRBJ1-6, the complete variable domain is DVKVTQSSRYLVKRTGEKVFLECVQDMDHENMFWYRQDPGLGLRLIYFSYDVKMKEKGDIPEGYSVSREKKERFSLILESASTNQTSMYLCASRISSSYNSPLHFGNGTRLTVT.